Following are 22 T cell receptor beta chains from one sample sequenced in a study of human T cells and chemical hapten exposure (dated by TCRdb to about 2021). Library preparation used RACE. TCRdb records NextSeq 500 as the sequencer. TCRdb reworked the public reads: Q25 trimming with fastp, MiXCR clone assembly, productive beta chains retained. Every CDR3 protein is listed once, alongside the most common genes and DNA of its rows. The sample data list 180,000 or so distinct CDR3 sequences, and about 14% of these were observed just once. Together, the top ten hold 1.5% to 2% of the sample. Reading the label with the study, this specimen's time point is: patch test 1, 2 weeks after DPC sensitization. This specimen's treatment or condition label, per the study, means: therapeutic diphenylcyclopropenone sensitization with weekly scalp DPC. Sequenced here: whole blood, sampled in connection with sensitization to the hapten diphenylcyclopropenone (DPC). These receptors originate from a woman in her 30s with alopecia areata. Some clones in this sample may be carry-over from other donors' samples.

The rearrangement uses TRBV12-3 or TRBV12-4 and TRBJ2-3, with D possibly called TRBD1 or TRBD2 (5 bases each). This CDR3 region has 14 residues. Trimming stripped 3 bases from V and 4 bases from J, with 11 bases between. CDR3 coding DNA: TGTGCCAGCAGTTTCGGGGCGCTCGCAGATACGCAGTATTTT. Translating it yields CASSFGALADTQYF.

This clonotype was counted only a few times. As DNA, the CDR3 is TGCAGTGCTAGAGATCGGGCTACTGTCTCCTACAATGAGCAGTTCTTC. Its protein is CSARDRATVSYNEQFF. The chain recombines TRBV20-1 with TRBJ2-1; the D is unclear. CDR1 is DFQATT and CDR2 is SNEGSKA in the germline V gene (reference sequence). V was shortened by 0 bases and J by 0 bases, with 12 bases between the two germline ends. The CDR3 consists of 16 residues.

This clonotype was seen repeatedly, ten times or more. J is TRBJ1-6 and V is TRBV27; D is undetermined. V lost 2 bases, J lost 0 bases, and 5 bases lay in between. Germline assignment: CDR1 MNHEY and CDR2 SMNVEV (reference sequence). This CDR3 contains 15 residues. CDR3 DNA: TGTGCCAGCAGTTTAATCGACTCCTATAATTCACCCCTCCACTTT. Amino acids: CASSLIDSYNSPLHF.

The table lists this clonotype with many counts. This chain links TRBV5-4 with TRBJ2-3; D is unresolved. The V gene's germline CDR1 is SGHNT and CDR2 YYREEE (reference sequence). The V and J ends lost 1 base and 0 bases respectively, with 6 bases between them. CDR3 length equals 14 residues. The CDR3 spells CASSLRRSTDTQYF. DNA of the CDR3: TGTGCCAGCAGCTTGAGGCGGAGCACAGATACGCAGTATTTT.

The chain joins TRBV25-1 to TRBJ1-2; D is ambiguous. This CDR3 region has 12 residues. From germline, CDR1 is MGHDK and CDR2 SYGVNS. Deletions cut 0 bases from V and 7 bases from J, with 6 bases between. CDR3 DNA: TGTGCCAGCAGTGAATATGGTTCTGGCTACACCTTC. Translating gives CASSEYGSGYTF.

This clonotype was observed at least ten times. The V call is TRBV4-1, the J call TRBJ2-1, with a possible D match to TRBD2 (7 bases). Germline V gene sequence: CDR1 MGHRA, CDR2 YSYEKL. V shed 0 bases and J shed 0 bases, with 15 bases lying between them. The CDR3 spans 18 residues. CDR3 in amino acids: CASSQDYGGPVSYNEQFF. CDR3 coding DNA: TGCGCCAGCAGCCAAGATTACGGGGGGCCCGTCTCCTACAATGAGCAGTTCTTC.

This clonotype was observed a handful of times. The CDR3 protein is CASTGQRSTGELFF. CDR3 DNA sequence: TGTGCCAGCACGGGACAGAGAAGCACCGGGGAGCTGTTTTTT. This chain links TRBV6-1 with TRBJ2-2; 7 bases align to TRBD1. Per the germline V gene, CDR1 is MNHNS and CDR2 is SASEGT. Trimming cost V 7 bases and J 4 bases; bases outside gene matches: 6. CDR3 length: 14 amino acids.

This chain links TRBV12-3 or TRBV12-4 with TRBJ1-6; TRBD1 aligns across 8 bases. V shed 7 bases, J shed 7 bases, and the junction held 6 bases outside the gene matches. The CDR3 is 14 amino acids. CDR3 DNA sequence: TGTGCCAGCACTATGGACAGGGCCAATTCACCCCTCCACTTT. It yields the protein CASTMDRANSPLHF.

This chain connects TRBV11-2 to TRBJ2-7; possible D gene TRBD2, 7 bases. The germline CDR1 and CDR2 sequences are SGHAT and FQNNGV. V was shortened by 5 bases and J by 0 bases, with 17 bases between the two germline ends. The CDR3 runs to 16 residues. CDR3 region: CASSPSGGGSSYEQYF. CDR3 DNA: TGTGCCAGCAGCCCATCGGGGGGCGGGAGCTCCTACGAGCAGTACTTC. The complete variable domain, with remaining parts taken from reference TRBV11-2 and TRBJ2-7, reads EAGVAQSPRYKIIEKRQSVAFWCNPISGHATLYWYQQILGQGPKLLIQFQNNGVVDDSQLPKDRFSAERLKGVDSTLKIQPAKLEDSAVYLCASSPSGGGSSYEQYFGPGTRLTVT.

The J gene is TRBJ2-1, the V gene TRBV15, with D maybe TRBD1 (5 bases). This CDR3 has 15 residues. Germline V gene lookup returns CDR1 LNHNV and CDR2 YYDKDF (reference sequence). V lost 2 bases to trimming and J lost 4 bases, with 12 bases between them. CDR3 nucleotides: TGTGCCACCAGCAGACAGGGAATGGCTTACAATGAGCAGTTCTTC. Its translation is CATSRQGMAYNEQFF. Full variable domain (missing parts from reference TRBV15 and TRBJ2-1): DAMVIQNPRYQVTQFGKPVTLSCSQTLNHNVMYWYQQKSSQAPKLLFHYYDKDFNNEADTPDNFQSRRPNTSFCFLDIRSPGLGDTAMYLCATSRQGMAYNEQFFGPGTRLTVL.

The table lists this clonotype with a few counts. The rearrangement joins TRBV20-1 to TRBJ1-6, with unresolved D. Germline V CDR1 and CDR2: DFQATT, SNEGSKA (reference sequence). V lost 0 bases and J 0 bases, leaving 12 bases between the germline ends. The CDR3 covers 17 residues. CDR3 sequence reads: CSARDSAALSYNSPLHF. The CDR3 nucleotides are TGCAGTGCTAGAGATTCCGCAGCCCTCTCCTATAATTCACCCCTCCACTTT.

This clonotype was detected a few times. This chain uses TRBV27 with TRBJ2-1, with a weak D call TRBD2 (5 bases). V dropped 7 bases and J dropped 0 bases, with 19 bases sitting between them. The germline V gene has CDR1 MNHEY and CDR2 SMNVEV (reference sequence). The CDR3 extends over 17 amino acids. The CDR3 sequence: CASNKGITRISYNEQFF. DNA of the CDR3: TGTGCCAGCAACAAAGGGATAACTAGAATCTCCTACAATGAGCAGTTCTTC.

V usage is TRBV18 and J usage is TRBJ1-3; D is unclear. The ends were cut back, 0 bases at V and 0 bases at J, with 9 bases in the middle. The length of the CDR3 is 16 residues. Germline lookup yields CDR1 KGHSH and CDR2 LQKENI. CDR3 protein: CASSPPSVRSGNTIYF. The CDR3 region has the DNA TGTGCCAGCTCACCACCGTCGGTACGCTCTGGAAACACCATATATTTT.

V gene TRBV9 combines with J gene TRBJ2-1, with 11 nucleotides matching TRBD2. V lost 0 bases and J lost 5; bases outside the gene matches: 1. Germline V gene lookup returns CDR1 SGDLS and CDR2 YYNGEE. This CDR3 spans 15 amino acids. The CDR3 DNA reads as TGTGCCAGCAGCGTAGAGGGACTAGCGGACAATGAGCAGTTCTTC. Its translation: CASSVEGLADNEQFF.

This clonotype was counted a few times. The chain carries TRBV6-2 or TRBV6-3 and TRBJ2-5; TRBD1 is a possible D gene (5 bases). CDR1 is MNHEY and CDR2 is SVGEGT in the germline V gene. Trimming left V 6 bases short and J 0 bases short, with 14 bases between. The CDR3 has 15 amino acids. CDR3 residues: CASSVEQAYQETQYF. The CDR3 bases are TGTGCCAGCAGCGTAGAACAGGCTTACCAAGAGACCCAGTACTTC.

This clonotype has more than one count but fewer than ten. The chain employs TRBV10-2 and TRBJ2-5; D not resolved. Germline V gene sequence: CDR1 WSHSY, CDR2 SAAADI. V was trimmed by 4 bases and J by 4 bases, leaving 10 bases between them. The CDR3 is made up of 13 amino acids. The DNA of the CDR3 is TGCGCCAGCAGTGGTCTCGACCTAGAGACCCAGTACTTC. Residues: CASSGLDLETQYF.

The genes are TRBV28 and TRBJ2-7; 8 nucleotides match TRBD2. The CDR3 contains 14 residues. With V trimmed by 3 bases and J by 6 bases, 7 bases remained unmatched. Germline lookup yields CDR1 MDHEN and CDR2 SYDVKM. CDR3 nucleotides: TGTGCCAGCAGTTTCGGGACTAGGCTCGCCGAGCAGTACTTC. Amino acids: CASSFGTRLAEQYF.

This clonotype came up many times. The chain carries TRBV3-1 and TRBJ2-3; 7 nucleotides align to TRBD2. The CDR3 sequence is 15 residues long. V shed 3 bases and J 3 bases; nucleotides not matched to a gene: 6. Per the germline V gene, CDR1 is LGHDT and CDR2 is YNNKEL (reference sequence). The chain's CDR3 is CASSQGGGSTDTQYF. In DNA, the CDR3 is TGTGCCAGCAGCCAGGGCGGCGGGAGTACAGATACGCAGTATTTT.

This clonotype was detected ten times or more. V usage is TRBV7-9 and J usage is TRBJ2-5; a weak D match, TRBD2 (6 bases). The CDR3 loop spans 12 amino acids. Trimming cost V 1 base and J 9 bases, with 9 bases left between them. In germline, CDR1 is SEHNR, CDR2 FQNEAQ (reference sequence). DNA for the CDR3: TGTGCCAGCAGCTTAGGGAGGGTAGCCCAGTACTTC. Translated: CASSLGRVAQYF.

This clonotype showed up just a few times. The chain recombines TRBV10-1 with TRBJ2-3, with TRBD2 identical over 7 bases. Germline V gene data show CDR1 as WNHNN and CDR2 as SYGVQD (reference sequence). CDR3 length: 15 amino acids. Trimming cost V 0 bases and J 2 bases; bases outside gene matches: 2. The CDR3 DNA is TGCGCCAGCAGTGAGTCTAGCGGGTTCACAGATACGCAGTATTTT. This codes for CASSESSGFTDTQYF.

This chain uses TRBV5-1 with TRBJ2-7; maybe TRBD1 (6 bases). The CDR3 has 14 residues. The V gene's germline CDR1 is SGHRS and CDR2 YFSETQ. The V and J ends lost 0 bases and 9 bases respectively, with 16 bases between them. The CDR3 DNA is TGCGCCAGCAGCTTGGCGGCCGCACAGGGCGGGCAGTACTTC. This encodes CASSLAAAQGGQYF.

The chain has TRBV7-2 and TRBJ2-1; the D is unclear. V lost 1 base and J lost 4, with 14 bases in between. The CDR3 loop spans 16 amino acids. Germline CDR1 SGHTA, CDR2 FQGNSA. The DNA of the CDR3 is TGTGCCAGCAGCTTAGTGGGGAACACCTTTTACAATGAGCAGTTCTTC. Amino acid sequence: CASSLVGNTFYNEQFF.